The entry that follows covers one T cell receptor beta chain sequence. This CDR3 spans 14 amino acids. From germline, CDR1 is GTSNPN and CDR2 SVGIG (reference sequence). V lost 3 bases and J lost 2, with 14 bases in between. This entry comes from a study of PD-L1 blockade in urothelial cancer. Overall study: Timepoints chosen for blood analysis were 3 weeks (second dose) and 6 weeks after treatment start.

Time point defined: peripheral blood 6 weeks after treatment start. Method: immunoSEQ multiplex PCR; TCRdb's copy keeps in-frame clones and lacks some. The sample lists about 38,000 clones; around 88% were seen once. V gene TRBV30 combines with J gene TRBJ2-7, with a tentative D call TRBD1 (8 bases). The receptor was isolated from a man in his 60s with urothelial cancer. Sequenced material: PBMCs, taken around atezolizumab (anti-PD-L1) treatment. CDR3 in DNA: TGTGCCTGGAGAACAACAGGGGGGGCCTACGAGCAGTACTTC. This gives the protein CAWRTTGGAYEQYF.